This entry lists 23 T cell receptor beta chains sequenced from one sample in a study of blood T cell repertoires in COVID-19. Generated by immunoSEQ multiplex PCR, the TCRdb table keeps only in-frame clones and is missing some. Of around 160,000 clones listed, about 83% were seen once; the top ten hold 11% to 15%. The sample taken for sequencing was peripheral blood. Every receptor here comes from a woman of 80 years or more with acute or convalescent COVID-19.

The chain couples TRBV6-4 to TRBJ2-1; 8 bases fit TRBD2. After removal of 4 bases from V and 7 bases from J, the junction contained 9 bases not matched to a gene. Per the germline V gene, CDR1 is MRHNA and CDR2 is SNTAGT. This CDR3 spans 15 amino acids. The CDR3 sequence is CASSVTSGPTNEQFF. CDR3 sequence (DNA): TGTGCCAGCAGTGTTACTAGCGGCCCAACTAATGAGCAGTTCTTC.

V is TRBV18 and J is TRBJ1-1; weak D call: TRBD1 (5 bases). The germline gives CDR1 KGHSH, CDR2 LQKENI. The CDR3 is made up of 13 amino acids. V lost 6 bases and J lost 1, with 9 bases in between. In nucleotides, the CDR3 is TGTGCCAGCTCGGGGGGACCGAACACTGAAGCTTTCTTT. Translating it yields CASSGGPNTEAFF.

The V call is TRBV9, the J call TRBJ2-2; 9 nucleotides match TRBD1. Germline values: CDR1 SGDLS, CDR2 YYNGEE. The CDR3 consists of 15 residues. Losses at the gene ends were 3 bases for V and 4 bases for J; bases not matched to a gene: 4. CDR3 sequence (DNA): TGTGCCAGCAGCGGGAACAGGGGGCCCACCGGGGAGCTGTTTTTT. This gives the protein CASSGNRGPTGELFF.

CDR3 DNA sequence: TGTGCCAGCAGTGCACGACAGGGCCCACAGTCCACTGAAGCTTTCTTT. It translates to CASSARQGPQSTEAFF. This chain uses TRBV6-1 with TRBJ1-1; TRBD1 aligns across 7 bases. J lost 4 bases, V lost 4 bases, and 12 bases had no gene match. The CDR3 runs 16 residues. Germline V lookup: CDR1 MNHNS, CDR2 SASEGT.

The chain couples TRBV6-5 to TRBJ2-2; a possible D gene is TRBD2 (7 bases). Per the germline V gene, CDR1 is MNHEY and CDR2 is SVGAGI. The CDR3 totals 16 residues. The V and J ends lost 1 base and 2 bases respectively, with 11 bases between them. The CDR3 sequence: CASSYFGGPNTGELFF. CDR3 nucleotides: TGTGCCAGCAGTTACTTCGGGGGGCCCAACACCGGGGAGCTGTTTTTT.

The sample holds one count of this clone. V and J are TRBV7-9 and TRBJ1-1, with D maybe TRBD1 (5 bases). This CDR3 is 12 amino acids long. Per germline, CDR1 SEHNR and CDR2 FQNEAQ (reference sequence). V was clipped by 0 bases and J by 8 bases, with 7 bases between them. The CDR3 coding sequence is TGTGCCAGCAGCTTAGCCCAGGGCGAAGCTTTCTTT. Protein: CASSLAQGEAFF.

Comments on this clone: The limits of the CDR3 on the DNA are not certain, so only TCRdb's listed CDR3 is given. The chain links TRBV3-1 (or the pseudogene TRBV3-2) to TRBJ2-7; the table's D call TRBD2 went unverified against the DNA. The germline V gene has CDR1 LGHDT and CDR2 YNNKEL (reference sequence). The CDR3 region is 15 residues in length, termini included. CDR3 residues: CASSPFWEREYEQYF.

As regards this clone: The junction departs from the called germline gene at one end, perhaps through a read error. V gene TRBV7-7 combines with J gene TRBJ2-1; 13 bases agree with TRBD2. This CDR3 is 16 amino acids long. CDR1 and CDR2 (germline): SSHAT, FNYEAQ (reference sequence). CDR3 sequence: CASSLGLAGVGNEQFF. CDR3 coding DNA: TGTGCTAGCAGCTTAGGACTAGCGGGGGTTGGGAATGAGCAGTTCTTC.

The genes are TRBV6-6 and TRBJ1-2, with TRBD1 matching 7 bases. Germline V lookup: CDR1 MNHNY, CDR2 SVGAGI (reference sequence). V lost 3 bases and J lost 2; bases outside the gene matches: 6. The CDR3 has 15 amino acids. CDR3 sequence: CASSYRTGGNYGYTF. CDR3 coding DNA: TGTGCCAGCAGTTATCGGACAGGAGGAAACTATGGCTACACCTTC.

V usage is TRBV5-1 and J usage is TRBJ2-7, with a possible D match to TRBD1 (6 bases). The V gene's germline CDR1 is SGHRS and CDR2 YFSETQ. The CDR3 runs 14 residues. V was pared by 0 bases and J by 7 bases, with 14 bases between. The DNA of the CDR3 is TGCGCCAGCAGCTTGGTGGCAGGGGCTAAAGAGCAGTACTTC. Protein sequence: CASSLVAGAKEQYF.

The CDR3 here is CASQGAAYNQPQHF. The CDR3 DNA follows: TGTGCCAGCCAAGGGGCCGCATACAATCAGCCCCAGCATTTT. The chain recombines TRBV6-5 with TRBJ1-5; D might be TRBD1 (5 bases). The CDR3 runs to 14 residues. Germline V gene data show CDR1 as MNHEY and CDR2 as SVGAGI. V was clipped by 8 bases and J by 3 bases, with 14 bases between them.

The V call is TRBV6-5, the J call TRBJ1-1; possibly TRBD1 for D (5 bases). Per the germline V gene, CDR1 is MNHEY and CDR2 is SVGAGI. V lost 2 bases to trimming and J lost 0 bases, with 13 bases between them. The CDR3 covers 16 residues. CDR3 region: CASSYGNRYLNTEAFF. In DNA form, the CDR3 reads TGTGCCAGCAGTTACGGAAACAGGTACTTGAACACTGAAGCTTTCTTT.

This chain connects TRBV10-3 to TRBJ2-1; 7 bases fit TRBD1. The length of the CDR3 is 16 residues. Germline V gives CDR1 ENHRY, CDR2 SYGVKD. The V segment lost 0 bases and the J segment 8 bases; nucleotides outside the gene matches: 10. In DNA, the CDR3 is TGTGCCATCAGTGAGTCGAACGTACAGGGGATCCATGAGCAGTTCTTC. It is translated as CAISESNVQGIHEQFF.

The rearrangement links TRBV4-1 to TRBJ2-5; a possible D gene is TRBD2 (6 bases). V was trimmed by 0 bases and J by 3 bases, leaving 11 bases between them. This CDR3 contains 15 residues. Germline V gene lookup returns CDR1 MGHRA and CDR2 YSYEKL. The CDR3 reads CASSQEGRGEETQYF. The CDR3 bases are TGCGCCAGCAGCCAAGAGGGGCGGGGCGAAGAGACCCAGTACTTC.

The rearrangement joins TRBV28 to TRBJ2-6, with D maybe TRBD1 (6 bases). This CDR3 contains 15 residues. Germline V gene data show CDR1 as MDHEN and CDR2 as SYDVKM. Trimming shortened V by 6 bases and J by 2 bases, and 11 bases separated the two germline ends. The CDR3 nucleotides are TGTGCCAGCAGGCGAGGACAGCCTGGGGCCAACGTCCTGACTTTC. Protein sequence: CASRRGQPGANVLTF.

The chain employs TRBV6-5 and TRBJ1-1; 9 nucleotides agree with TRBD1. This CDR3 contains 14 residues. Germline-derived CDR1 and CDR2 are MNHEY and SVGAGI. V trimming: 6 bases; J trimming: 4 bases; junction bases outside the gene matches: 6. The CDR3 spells CASRETGGTTEAFF. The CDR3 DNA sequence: TGTGCCAGCAGGGAGACAGGGGGGACCACTGAAGCTTTCTTT.

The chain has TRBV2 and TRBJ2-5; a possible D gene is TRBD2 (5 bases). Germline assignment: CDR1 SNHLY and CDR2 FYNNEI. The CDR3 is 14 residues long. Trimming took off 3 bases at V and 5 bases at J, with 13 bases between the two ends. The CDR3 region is CASSEGISGETQYF. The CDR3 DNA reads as TGTGCCAGCAGTGAGGGGATCTCGGGGGAGACCCAGTACTTC.

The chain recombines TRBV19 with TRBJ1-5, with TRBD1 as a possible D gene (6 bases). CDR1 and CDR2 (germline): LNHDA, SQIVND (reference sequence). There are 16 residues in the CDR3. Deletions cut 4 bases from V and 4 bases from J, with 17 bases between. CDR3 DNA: TGTGCCAGTAGTACCGTCAGGGGAGTACGAAATCAGCCCCAGCATTTT. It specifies CASSTVRGVRNQPQHF.

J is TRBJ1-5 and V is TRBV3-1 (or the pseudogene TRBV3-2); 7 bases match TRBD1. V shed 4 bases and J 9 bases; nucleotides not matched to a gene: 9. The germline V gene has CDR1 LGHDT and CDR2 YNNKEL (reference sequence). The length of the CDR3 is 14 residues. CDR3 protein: CASSPRDRGGPQHF. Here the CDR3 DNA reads TGTGCCAGCAGCCCAAGGGACAGAGGGGGGCCCCAGCATTTT.

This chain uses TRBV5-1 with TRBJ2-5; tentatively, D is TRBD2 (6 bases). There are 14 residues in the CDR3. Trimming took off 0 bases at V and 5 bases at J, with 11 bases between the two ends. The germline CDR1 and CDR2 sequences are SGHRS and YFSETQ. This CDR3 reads CASSLAGGYETQYF. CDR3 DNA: TGCGCCAGCAGCTTGGCCGGAGGGTATGAGACCCAGTACTTC.

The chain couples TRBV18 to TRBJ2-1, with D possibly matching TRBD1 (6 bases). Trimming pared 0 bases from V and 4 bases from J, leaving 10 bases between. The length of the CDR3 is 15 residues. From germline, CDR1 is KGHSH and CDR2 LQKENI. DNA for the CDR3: TGTGCCAGCTCACCACCTCCTCAGGGGTACAATGAGCAGTTCTTC. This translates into CASSPPPQGYNEQFF.

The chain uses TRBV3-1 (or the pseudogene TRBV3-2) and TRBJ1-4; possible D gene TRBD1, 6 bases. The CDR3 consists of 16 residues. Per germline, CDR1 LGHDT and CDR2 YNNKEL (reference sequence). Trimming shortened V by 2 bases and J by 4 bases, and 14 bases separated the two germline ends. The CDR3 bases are TGTGCCAGCAGCCAATCACATACAGGGAGTAATGAAAAACTGTTTTTT. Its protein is CASSQSHTGSNEKLFF.

DNA for the CDR3: TGTGCCAGCAGTCGAGACAGGGCCGAGACCCAGTACTTC. This sequence encodes CASSRDRAETQYF. The V gene is TRBV6-5, the J gene TRBJ2-5, with 7 bases that match TRBD1. Germline CDR1 MNHEY, CDR2 SVGAGI. With V trimmed by 5 bases and J by 5 bases, 5 bases remained unmatched. CDR3 length equals 13 residues.